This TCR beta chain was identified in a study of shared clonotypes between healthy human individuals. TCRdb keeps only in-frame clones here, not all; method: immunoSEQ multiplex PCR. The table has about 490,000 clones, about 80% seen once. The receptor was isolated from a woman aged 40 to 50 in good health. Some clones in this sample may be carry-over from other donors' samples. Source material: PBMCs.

This chain's CDR3 is CSAGRATEAFF. DNA of the CDR3: TGCAGTGCCGGGCGGGCCACTGAAGCTTTCTTT. The gene calls are TRBV20-1 and TRBJ1-1; D ambiguous. The CDR3 runs 11 residues. Trimming cost V 6 bases and J 4 bases, with 9 bases left between them. The V gene's germline CDR1 is DFQATT and CDR2 SNEGSKA (reference sequence).